This is a list of T cell receptor beta chains from one sample in a study of beta chain features in type 1 diabetes. TCRdb's table, derived via immunoSEQ multiplex PCR, lists solely in-frame clones and lacks some. The sample lists some 700,000 clones; roughly 12% were seen once. Sequenced: naive CD4+ T cells from blood. All receptors come from a man aged 18 to 30 with type 1 diabetes. The CDR3 runs from the conserved cysteine through the conserved F or W. Fields, in order: J gene, D gene, V gene, clone size, CDR3 protein, CDR3 DNA. The D gene is left open where the match is weak. Clone size is stated in some rows and not others, as once, few, many or a class when expanded.

TRBJ2-7 | TRBD1 | TRBV5-1 | NA | CASSHGTVNYEQYF | TGCGCCAGCAGCCACGGGACAGTCAACTACGAGCAGTACTTC
TRBJ2-5 | NA | TRBV5-1 | few | CASSSTGTTETQYF | TGCGCCAGCAGCTCCACCGGGACCACGGAGACCCAGTACTTC
TRBJ2-7 | NA | TRBV9 | NA | CASSVEVGANSPYEQYF | TGTGCCAGCAGCGTAGAGGTGGGGGCGAATTCTCCCTACGAGCAGTACTTC
TRBJ2-1 | TRBD2 | TRBV5-1 | NA | CASQTSGAYNEQFF | TGCGCCAGTCAGACTAGCGGGGCCTACAATGAGCAGTTCTTC
TRBJ2-1 | TRBD1 | TRBV4-1 | NA | CASSRPSDRESYNEQFF | TGCGCCAGCAGCCGACCTTCGGACAGGGAATCCTACAATGAGCAGTTCTTC
TRBJ2-3 | TRBD1 | TRBV18 | NA | CASSGTATYTDTQYF | TGTGCCAGCTCCGGGACAGCAACCTACACAGATACGCAGTATTTT
TRBJ1-5 | NA | TRBV30 | few | CAWSVVASNQPQHF | TGTGCCTGGAGTGTGGTGGCCAGCAATCAGCCCCAGCATTTT
TRBJ1-3 | NA | TRBV18 | few | CASSPSEEGNTIYF | TGTGCCAGCTCACCGTCCGAGGAAGGAAACACCATATATTTT
TRBJ1-1 | NA | TRBV30 | few | CAWSIGTTNTEAFF | TGTGCCTGGTCCATCGGGACAACAAACACTGAAGCTTTCTTT
TRBJ1-6 | NA | TRBV7-9 | NA | CASSPNVPETDRDSPLHF | TGTGCCAGCAGCCCCAACGTCCCTGAAACCGATAGGGATTCACCCCTCCACTTT
TRBJ2-7 | NA | TRBV29-1 | few | CSVLTSTYEQYF | TGCAGCGTCCTGACATCGACCTACGAGCAGTACTTC
TRBJ1-2 | NA | TRBV5-6 | NA | CASSERQDFYGYTF | TGTGCCAGCAGCGAGCGACAGGACTTCTATGGCTACACCTTC
TRBJ1-2 | TRBD1 | TRBV5-1 | NA | CASSLGQGAYYGYTF | TGCGCCAGCAGCCTGGGACAGGGGGCATACTATGGCTACACCTTC
TRBJ2-3 | TRBD1 | TRBV7-3 | NA | CASSQGQGSDTQYF | TGTGCCAGCAGCCAAGGACAGGGATCAGATACGCAGTATTTT
TRBJ2-7 | TRBD1 | TRBV27 | NA | CASSRDSLYEQYF | TGTGCCAGCAGTCGGGACAGCTTATACGAGCAGTACTTC
TRBJ1-5 | NA | TRBV9 | NA | CASGEGRQPQHF | TGTGCCAGCGGGGAGGGGCGTCAGCCCCAGCATTTT
TRBJ2-5 | TRBD2 | TRBV19 | few | CASSPLAGGLKTQYF | TGTGCCAGTAGCCCACTAGCGGGGGGGCTGAAGACCCAGTACTTC
TRBJ1-4 | NA | TRBV25-1 | NA | CASSVDGPKWEKLFF | TGTGCCAGCAGTGTGGACGGGCCGAAGTGGGAAAAACTGTTTTTT
TRBJ2-1 | TRBD2 | TRBV4-2 | NA | CASSQDSGGNEQFF | TGTGCCAGCAGCCAAGATTCGGGAGGGAATGAGCAGTTCTTC
TRBJ2-3 | NA | TRBV18 | few | CASSPLRAGADTQYF | TGTGCCAGCTCACCACTTCGAGCCGGGGCAGATACGCAGTATTTT
TRBJ2-5 | NA | TRBV5-4 | few | CASSRGGFDQETQYF | TGTGCCAGCAGTCGCGGCGGTTTTGACCAAGAGACCCAGTACTTC
TRBJ1-1 | NA | TRBV7-6 | few | CASSRLDDTEAFF | TGTGCCAGCAGCCGACTTGACGACACTGAAGCTTTCTTT
TRBJ2-3 | NA | TRBV10-3 | few | CAISELRGPTDTQYF | TGTGCCATCAGTGAGCTCCGGGGCCCCACAGATACGCAGTATTTT
TRBJ1-4 | TRBD1 | TRBV6-1 | few | CASSERGTGHEKLFF | TGTGCCAGCAGTGAACGCGGGACAGGGCATGAAAAACTGTTTTTT
TRBJ2-7 | NA | TRBV15 | NA | CATSRDGTRWEQYF | TGTGCCACCAGCAGAGATGGGACCCGGTGGGAGCAGTACTTC
TRBJ1-6 | NA | TRBV18 | NA | CASSPASSYNSPLHF | TGTGCCAGCTCACCGGCGAGCTCCTATAATTCACCCCTCCACTTT
TRBJ1-2 | NA | TRBV29-1 | NA | CSVAPGTANYGYTF | TGCAGCGTGGCCCCCGGGACCGCTAACTATGGCTACACCTTC
TRBJ2-1 | NA | TRBV10-3 | few | CAISAEGSSYNEQFF | TGTGCCATCAGTGCGGAGGGGAGTTCCTACAATGAGCAGTTCTTC
TRBJ2-1 | TRBD2 | TRBV5-1 | NA | CASSTGLAGVDEQFF | TGCGCCAGCAGCACCGGACTAGCGGGGGTGGATGAGCAGTTCTTC
TRBJ1-2 | TRBD1 | TRBV18 | few | CASSPVDRGNGYTF | TGTGCCAGCTCACCGGTGGACAGGGGGAACGGCTACACCTTC
TRBJ2-7 | TRBD1 | TRBV5-1 | NA | CASSSRPQGSLSYEQYF | TGCGCCAGCAGCTCCCGGCCACAGGGGTCCCTCTCCTACGAGCAGTACTTC
TRBJ2-1 | TRBD1 | TRBV5-4 | few | CASSFGTGNSNYNEQFF | TGTGCCAGCAGCTTCGGGACAGGGAATTCAAATTACAATGAGCAGTTCTTC
TRBJ1-1 | NA | TRBV2 | NA | CASSGDTNTEAFF | TGTGCCAGCAGTGGCGACACGAACACTGAAGCTTTCTTT
TRBJ1-4 | TRBD1 | TRBV15 | few | CATSRDRGTSNEKLFF | TGTGCCACCAGCAGAGACAGGGGGACATCAAATGAAAAACTGTTTTTT